The clone carrying this T cell receptor (beta chain) appeared a single time. This entry belongs to a study of blood T cell repertoires in COVID-19. Study details: Samples representing acute and convalescent COVID-19 were sourced from the United States, Italy and Spain. In each case, the material was cDNA or gDNA derived from T cells, B-cell-depleted T cells, or PBMCs.

The CDR3 runs 13 residues. J lost 7 bases, V lost 3 bases, and 5 bases had no gene match. How the authors handled the data: By means of reference gene primer amplification, nucleated cell counts were estimated. Some clones are missing from TCRdb's copy, which holds only in-frame ones; the method was immunoSEQ multiplex PCR. V and J calls and clone size are copied from that table; D and trimming were computed from the DNA. Found here are some 180,000 clones, around 81% of them singletons; the top ten hold roughly 10%. The specimen was peripheral blood. The TCR originated in a man aged 65-85 years with active or convalescent COVID-19. The genes are TRBV12-3 or TRBV12-4 and TRBJ1-1, with 7 positions matching TRBD1. DNA for the CDR3: TGTGCCAGCAGTTTGAGGGGACAGATTGAAGCTTTCTTT. Protein product: CASSLRGQIEAFF.